This entry features one T cell receptor (beta chain) sequence. The sample comes from a study of T cell changes during pregnancy in multiple sclerosis. Trimming cost V 5 bases and J 3 bases; bases outside gene matches: 8. This CDR3 is 15 amino acids long. Germline V gene sequence: CDR1 SGHRS, CDR2 YFSETQ. Some clones are missing from TCRdb's copy, which holds only in-frame ones; the method was immunoSEQ multiplex PCR. The table shows some 67,000 clones, with more than 85% occurring only once. This TCR derives from a female donor with multiple sclerosis, enrolled in a pregnancy study. The sequencing here drew on peripheral blood, taken in the first trimester of pregnancy. The chain uses TRBV5-1 and TRBJ2-5, with 9 positions matching TRBD1. The chain's CDR3 is CASSLATGGKETQYF. CDR3 coding DNA: TGCGCCAGCAGTTTAGCGACAGGGGGAAAAGAGACCCAGTACTTC.